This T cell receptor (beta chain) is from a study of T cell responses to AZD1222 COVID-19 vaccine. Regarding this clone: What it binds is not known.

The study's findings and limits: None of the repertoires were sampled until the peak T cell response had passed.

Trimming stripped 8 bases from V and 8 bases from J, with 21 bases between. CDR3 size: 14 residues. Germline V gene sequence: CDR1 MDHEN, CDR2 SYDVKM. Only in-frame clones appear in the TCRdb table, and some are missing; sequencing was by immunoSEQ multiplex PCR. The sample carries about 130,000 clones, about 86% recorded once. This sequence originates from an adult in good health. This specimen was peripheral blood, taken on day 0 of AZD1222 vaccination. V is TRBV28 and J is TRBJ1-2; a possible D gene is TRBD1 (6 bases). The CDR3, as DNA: TGTGCCAGCCAAGAAGGGGGGCCTCCTGGGGGCTACACCTTC. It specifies CASQEGGPPGGYTF.